This TCR beta chain came from a study of blood T cell repertoires in COVID-19. Clones were read by immunoSEQ multiplex PCR, and TCRdb kept only the in-frame ones, dropping some. Here the sample spans about 68,000 clones, over 75% being singletons. V lost 0 bases and J lost 3, with 6 bases in between. Germline CDR1 reads SGDLS; CDR2 reads YYNGEE. The CDR3 runs 14 residues. The table lists this clone with a few counts. This receptor was obtained from a man aged 45-60 years with acute or convalescent COVID-19. The sequencing input was peripheral blood. The chain has TRBV9 and TRBJ2-2; D is unclear. CDR3 loop: CASSVGGDTGELFF. CDR3 nucleotide sequence: TGTGCCAGCAGCGTAGGAGGCGACACCGGGGAGCTGTTTTTT.